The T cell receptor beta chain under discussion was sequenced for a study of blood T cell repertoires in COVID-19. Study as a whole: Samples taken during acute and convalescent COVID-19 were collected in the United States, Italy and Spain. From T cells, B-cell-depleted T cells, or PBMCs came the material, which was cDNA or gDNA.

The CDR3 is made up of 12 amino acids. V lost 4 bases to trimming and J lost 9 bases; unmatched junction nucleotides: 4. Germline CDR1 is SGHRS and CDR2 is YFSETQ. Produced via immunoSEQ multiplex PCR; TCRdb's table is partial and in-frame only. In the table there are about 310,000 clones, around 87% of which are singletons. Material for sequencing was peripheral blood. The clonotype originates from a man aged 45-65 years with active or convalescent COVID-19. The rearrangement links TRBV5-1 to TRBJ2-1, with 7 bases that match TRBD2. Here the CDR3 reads CASSEPGGEQFF. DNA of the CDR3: TGCGCCAGCAGCGAACCGGGGGGTGAGCAGTTCTTC.